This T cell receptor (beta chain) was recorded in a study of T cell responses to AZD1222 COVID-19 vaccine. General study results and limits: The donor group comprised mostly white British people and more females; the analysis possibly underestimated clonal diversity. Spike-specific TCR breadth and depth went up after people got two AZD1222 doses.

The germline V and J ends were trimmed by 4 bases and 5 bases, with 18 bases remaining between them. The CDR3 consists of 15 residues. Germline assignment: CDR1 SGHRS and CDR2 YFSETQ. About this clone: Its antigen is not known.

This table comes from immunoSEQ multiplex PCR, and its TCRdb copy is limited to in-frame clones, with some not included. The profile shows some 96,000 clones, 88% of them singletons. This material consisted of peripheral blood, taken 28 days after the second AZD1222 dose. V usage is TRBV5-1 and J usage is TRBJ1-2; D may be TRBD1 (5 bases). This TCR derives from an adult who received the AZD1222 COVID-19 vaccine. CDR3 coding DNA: TGCGCCAGCAGCGACCCAGGGTCCCAGGGATATGGCTACACCTTC. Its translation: CASSDPGSQGYGYTF. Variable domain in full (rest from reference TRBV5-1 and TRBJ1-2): KAGVTQTPRYLIKTRGQQVTLSCSPISGHRSVSWYQQTPGQGLQFLFEYFSETQRNKGNFPGRFSGRQFSNSRSEMNVSTLELGDSALYLCASSDPGSQGYGYTFGSGTRLTVV.